One sample yielded the 4 T cell receptor beta chains listed below, sequenced in a study of blood T cell repertoires in COVID-19. Libraries were prepared by immunoSEQ multiplex PCR; TCRdb keeps only in-frame clonotypes and omits some of them. The sample has about 220,000 clones, about 85% seen once; the top ten hold just under 20%. Sequences were obtained from peripheral blood. These TCRs come from a young man with active or convalescent COVID-19.

The chain combines TRBV6-5 with TRBJ1-4; 8 bases agree with TRBD1. Germline CDR1 is MNHEY and CDR2 is SVGAGI. With V trimmed by 9 bases and J by 2 bases, 5 bases remained unmatched. This CDR3 comprises 14 residues. CDR3 DNA: TGTGCCAGAATCCAGGGGGCGACTAATGAAAAACTGTTTTTT. Translated, it gives CARIQGATNEKLFF.

A few counts support this clone. The J gene is TRBJ1-1, the V gene TRBV28; 7 nucleotides line up with TRBD1. The CDR3 length is 13 residues. Germline V gene data show CDR1 as MDHEN and CDR2 as SYDVKM. Trimming cost V 6 bases and J 5 bases; bases outside gene matches: 6. The CDR3 DNA sequence: TGTGCCAGCAGCTTGGACAGGCGGACTGAAGCTTTCTTT. Its protein product is CASSLDRRTEAFF.

This clone was recorded once. CDR3 residues: CASSPGQGRGVEQYF. The CDR3 DNA reads as TGTGCCAGCAGCCCGGGACAGGGGAGAGGGGTCGAGCAGTACTTC. This sequence joins TRBV3-1 (or the pseudogene TRBV3-2) and TRBJ2-7; 10 bases are shared with TRBD1. The junction had 9 bases not matched to a gene; V was cut back by 4 bases and J by 6 bases. Germline CDR1 LGHDT, CDR2 YNNKEL (reference sequence). This CDR3 is built from 15 residues.

This chain links TRBV5-1 with TRBJ2-1, with D possibly TRBD1 on 5 matching bases. V was trimmed by 0 bases and J by 6 bases, leaving 10 bases between them. Germline V gene sequence: CDR1 SGHRS, CDR2 YFSETQ. The CDR3 is 14 amino acids. The CDR3 reads CASSLEWGSNEQFF. CDR3 in DNA: TGCGCCAGCAGCTTGGAGTGGGGCTCCAATGAGCAGTTCTTC.